The 26 T cell receptor beta chains presented below share a single source sample, sequenced in a study of Ad26.COV2.S vaccination and SARS-CoV-2 variants. Data came from immunoSEQ multiplex PCR; TCRdb stores just in-frame clones and leaves some out. The profile covers approximately 300,000 clones, with around 85% appearing a single time and around 2.2% taken by the ten largest. The treatment: about 20 received Ad26.COV2.S at low or high dose, single or two shots; five or six received placebo; per-sample allocation not given. Sampling was performed 63 days after the first vaccine or placebo injection. The specimen comprised peripheral blood, sampled in a trial of Ad26.COV2.S vaccine versus placebo. Receptor source: a person between 18 and 60 years old who received the Ad26.COV2.S COVID-19 vaccine or a placebo.

This clone was seen only a few times. This chain joins TRBV5-1 and TRBJ2-7, with 9 bases aligning to TRBD1. V gave up 5 bases and J gave up 3 bases; unmatched junction bases: 6. CDR1 is SGHRS and CDR2 is YFSETQ in the germline V gene. CDR3 length: 14 amino acids. CDR3 nucleotide sequence: TGCGCCAGCAGACAACAGGGGGCCGGCTACGAGCAGTACTTC. Residues: CASRQQGAGYEQYF.

The chain is built from TRBV5-1 and TRBJ2-5, with 8 bases aligning to TRBD1. Germline assignment: CDR1 SGHRS and CDR2 YFSETQ. V trimming: 4 bases; J trimming: 5 bases; junction bases outside the gene matches: 16. CDR3 length equals 17 residues. CDR3 residues: CASSRSGTGVSQETQYF. The CDR3 DNA is TGCGCCAGCAGCCGCTCCGGGACAGGTGTATCCCAGGAGACCCAGTACTTC. The full variable domain, its missing parts supplied by reference TRBV5-1 and TRBJ2-5, is KAGVTQTPRYLIKTRGQQVTLSCSPISGHRSVSWYQQTPGQGLQFLFEYFSETQRNKGNFPGRFSGRQFSNSRSEMNVSTLELGDSALYLCASSRSGTGVSQETQYFGPGTRLLVL.

The chain joins TRBV28 to TRBJ1-1, with D uncertain. Germline V lookup: CDR1 MDHEN, CDR2 SYDVKM. With 6 bases removed from V and 0 bases from J, the gap between germline ends came to 5 bases. The CDR3 loop spans 12 amino acids. The CDR3 region has the DNA TGTGCCAGCAGGGAATTGAACACTGAAGCTTTCTTT. Protein: CASRELNTEAFF.

The rearrangement joins TRBV5-1 to TRBJ2-7; D is uncertain. This CDR3 is 14 amino acids long. Trimming cost V 2 bases and J 0 bases, with 9 bases left between them. CDR1 is SGHRS, CDR2 YFSETQ, per germline. The chain's CDR3 is CASSFDLFSYEQYF. As DNA, the CDR3 is TGCGCCAGCAGCTTCGATTTATTCTCCTACGAGCAGTACTTC.

The gene calls are TRBV6-5 and TRBJ2-7; D unclear. Germline V gene lookup returns CDR1 MNHEY and CDR2 SVGAGI. There are 13 residues in the CDR3. V was clipped by 2 bases and J by 3 bases, with 8 bases between them. The chain's CDR3 is CASSYRAYYEQYF. The CDR3 nucleotides are TGTGCCAGCAGTTACAGGGCCTACTACGAGCAGTACTTC.

V and J are TRBV5-1 and TRBJ1-1, with 7 bases matching TRBD1. V trimming: 4 bases; J trimming: 3 bases; junction bases outside the gene matches: 3. Germline V gene data show CDR1 as SGHRS and CDR2 as YFSETQ. The CDR3 extends over 13 amino acids. CDR3 in DNA: TGCGCCAGCAGCACAACAGGGGACACTGAAGCTTTCTTT. It translates to CASSTTGDTEAFF. Variable domain in full (rest from reference TRBV5-1 and TRBJ1-1): KAGVTQTPRYLIKTRGQQVTLSCSPISGHRSVSWYQQTPGQGLQFLFEYFSETQRNKGNFPGRFSGRQFSNSRSEMNVSTLELGDSALYLCASSTTGDTEAFFGQGTRLTVV.

The chain recombines TRBV6-5 with TRBJ1-3; TRBD1 might be the D (6 bases). This CDR3 has 13 amino acids. V shed 7 bases and J shed 2 bases, with 9 bases lying between them. Germline CDR1 and CDR2: MNHEY and SVGAGI. CDR3 bases: TGTGCCAGCAAGGGGGGTACTGGAAACACCATATATTTT. Protein product: CASKGGTGNTIYF.

The rearrangement links TRBV25-1 to TRBJ2-1, with D possibly being TRBD1 or TRBD2 (5 bases each). Between the trimmed V and J ends, which lost 6 bases and 7 bases, there was a span of 16 bases. Germline V lookup: CDR1 MGHDK, CDR2 SYGVNS. This CDR3 has 14 residues. The CDR3 bases are TGTGCCAGCAGATTGCCCGGGGCCGTTAATGAGCAGTTCTTC. Its translation: CASRLPGAVNEQFF.

The chain employs TRBV11-3 and TRBJ2-1, with TRBD2 matching over 11 bases. Trimming took 0 bases from V and 10 from J; bases not matched to a gene: 8. The CDR3 is made up of 16 amino acids. The germline gives CDR1 SGHNT, CDR2 YENEEA. This chain's CDR3 is CASSLEFSGGAGEQFF. In DNA, the CDR3 is TGTGCCAGCAGCTTAGAGTTTAGCGGGGGGGCAGGGGAGCAGTTCTTC.

The chain joins TRBV10-3 to TRBJ2-7, with D hard to call. The germline V and J ends were trimmed by 0 bases and 0 bases, with 9 bases remaining between them. CDR1 ENHRY and CDR2 SYGVKD come from the germline V gene. The CDR3 consists of 15 residues. Here the CDR3 reads CAISESQGYSYEQYF. CDR3 nucleotides: TGTGCCATCAGTGAGTCGCAAGGTTACTCCTACGAGCAGTACTTC.

V is TRBV6-5 and J is TRBJ2-5; 7 nucleotides match TRBD1. J lost 2 bases, V lost 6 bases, and 3 bases had no gene match. The CDR3 length is 13 residues. Germline V gene lookup returns CDR1 MNHEY and CDR2 SVGAGI. DNA of the CDR3: TGTGCCAGCAGACGGGACAGACAAGAGACCCAGTACTTC. It translates to CASRRDRQETQYF.

The chain joins TRBV4-1 to TRBJ2-3; possible D gene TRBD2, 7 bases. Germline CDR1 and CDR2: MGHRA and YSYEKL. V was clipped by 3 bases and J by 4 bases, with 23 bases between them. This CDR3 is built from 18 residues. The CDR3 is CASSHTILSGGRADTQYF. DNA of the CDR3: TGCGCCAGCAGCCACACCATTCTTTCGGGGGGCAGAGCAGATACGCAGTATTTT.

The V and J genes are TRBV2 and TRBJ1-5; D gene uncertain. This CDR3 region has 17 residues. Trimming took off 2 bases at V and 0 bases at J, with 14 bases between the two ends. In germline, CDR1 is SNHLY, CDR2 FYNNEI. The CDR3 here is CASSETGRADSNQPQHF. DNA for the CDR3: TGTGCCAGCAGTGAAACGGGGAGGGCCGATAGCAATCAGCCCCAGCATTTT.

V is TRBV5-1 and J is TRBJ2-1; 8 bases are shared with TRBD1. The CDR3 is 14 residues long. CDR1 and CDR2 from the germline V gene are SGHRS and YFSETQ. Losses at the gene ends were 0 bases for V and 14 bases for J; bases not matched to a gene: 10. The DNA for the CDR3 is TGCGCCAGCAGCTTGGATGGACAGGGTGGGGGGAAGTTCTTC. This codes for CASSLDGQGGGKFF.

V and J are TRBV9 and TRBJ2-2; 7 bases match TRBD1. Unmatched junction bases numbered 4, after V lost 1 base and J lost 7 bases. Per germline, CDR1 SGDLS and CDR2 YYNGEE. CDR3 length equals 14 residues. The CDR3 nucleotides read TGTGCCAGCAGCGTACAGACAGGGCTCGGGGAGCTGTTTTTT. It encodes CASSVQTGLGELFF.

The rearrangement joins TRBV28 to TRBJ2-5; D may be TRBD2 (5 bases). This CDR3 contains 15 residues. Germline CDR1 MDHEN, CDR2 SYDVKM. Trimming left V 1 base short and J 1 base short, with 10 bases between. CDR3 region: CASSLLGLFQETQYF. CDR3 nucleotides: TGTGCCAGCAGTTTATTAGGACTGTTCCAAGAGACCCAGTACTTC.

This chain connects TRBV30 to TRBJ1-2; TRBD1 aligns across 7 bases. Germline V gene data show CDR1 as GTSNPN and CDR2 as SVGIG (reference sequence). CDR3 size: 15 residues. Germline trimming cut 3 bases from V and 4 bases from J; bases unmatched to any gene: 11. The DNA for the CDR3 is TGTGCCTGGAGCTCCCAGGGGGGGTACTCCTATGGCTACACCTTC. Protein sequence: CAWSSQGGYSYGYTF.

The V gene is TRBV6-5, the J gene TRBJ1-2; TRBD1 agrees at 11 bases. The CDR3 has 14 amino acids. After removal of 2 bases from V and 4 bases from J, the junction contained 0 bases not matched to a gene. Germline loops: CDR1 MNHEY, CDR2 SVGAGI. The CDR3 bases are TGTGCCAGCAGTTACGGGACAGGGGGCTATGGCTACACCTTC. This translates into CASSYGTGGYGYTF.

The V call is TRBV5-6, the J call TRBJ1-2; 9 bases are shared with TRBD1. After removal of 1 base from V and 2 bases from J, the junction contained 3 bases not matched to a gene. CDR1 and CDR2 from the germline V gene are SGHDT and YYEEEE. The CDR3 consists of 15 residues. This CDR3 reads CASSLFGTGNYGYTF. CDR3 nucleotide sequence: TGTGCCAGCAGCTTGTTCGGGACAGGGAACTATGGCTACACCTTC.

The rearrangement links TRBV4-1 to TRBJ1-5, with D possibly TRBD1 on 5 matching bases. Trimming took 2 bases from V and 4 from J, leaving 9 bases between them. CDR1 and CDR2 from the germline V gene are MGHRA and YSYEKL. This CDR3 comprises 14 residues. CDR3 coding DNA: TGCGCCAGCAGCCAATTTCAGGGAAATCAGCCCCAGCATTTT. As protein: CASSQFQGNQPQHF.

This clone appeared many times. The chain combines TRBV7-7 with TRBJ2-2; D is unresolved. The CDR3 length is 18 residues. V was trimmed by 5 bases and J by 6 bases, leaving 25 bases between them. Germline CDR1 is SSHAT and CDR2 is FNYEAQ (reference sequence). The CDR3 DNA sequence: TGTGCCAGCAGCAATCAAATACCGTCCCCTGGATTTTCCGGGGAGCTGTTTTTT. Protein: CASSNQIPSPGFSGELFF.

V gene TRBV24-1 combines with J gene TRBJ2-3; TRBD1 matches at 7 bases. This CDR3 comprises 13 residues. Germline trimming cut 10 bases from V and 1 base from J; bases unmatched to any gene: 4. In germline, CDR1 is KGHDR, CDR2 SFDVKD. CDR3 in DNA: TGTGCCACGAGACAGGGAGGCACAGATACGCAGTATTTT. Its protein is CATRQGGTDTQYF.

The gene calls are TRBV19 and TRBJ2-3; maybe TRBD2 (6 bases). The CDR3 is 13 amino acids. The germline V gene encodes CDR1 LNHDA and CDR2 SQIVND (reference sequence). V lost 9 bases, J lost 0 bases, and 10 bases lay in between. The CDR3 nucleotides read TGTGCCAGCCGGGACTTGAGCACAGATACGCAGTATTTT. It encodes CASRDLSTDTQYF.

The chain has TRBV2 and TRBJ2-1; D unresolved. Trimming took off 6 bases at V and 6 bases at J, with 9 bases between the two ends. The CDR3 is 12 residues long. Per germline, CDR1 SNHLY and CDR2 FYNNEI. The CDR3 DNA follows: TGTGCCAGCAGCGACACCTTCAATGAGCAGTTCTTC. It encodes CASSDTFNEQFF.

The chain is built from TRBV3-1 (or the pseudogene TRBV3-2) and TRBJ1-3, with D possibly TRBD1 on 6 matching bases. V was clipped by 3 bases and J by 5 bases, with 11 bases between them. Germline CDR1 is LGHDT and CDR2 is YNNKEL (reference sequence). The CDR3 extends over 14 amino acids. This CDR3 reads CASSHGGGRNTIYF. The CDR3 DNA reads as TGTGCCAGCAGCCATGGGGGGGGGCGAAACACCATATATTTT.

The rearrangement links TRBV10-1 to TRBJ1-2, with D possibly TRBD1 on 5 matching bases. The CDR3 is made up of 16 amino acids. Germline V gene sequence: CDR1 WNHNN, CDR2 SYGVQD (reference sequence). Trimming shortened V by 1 base and J by 3 bases, and 15 bases separated the two germline ends. The CDR3 DNA reads TGCGCCAGCAGTGAGTTTATCCAGGGTATTGACTATGGCTACACCTTC. Translation: CASSEFIQGIDYGYTF.